This T cell receptor (beta chain) was captured by sequencing in a study of shared clonotypes between healthy human individuals. Here immunoSEQ multiplex PCR was the method, and the copy in TCRdb shows in-frame clones only, minus some. The table shows 2,500,000 or so clones, with 93% occurring only once. This CDR3 is 15 amino acids long. In germline, CDR1 is LGHNA, CDR2 YSLEER. V lost 4 bases and J lost 1, with 13 bases in between. This chain uses TRBV4-3 with TRBJ1-1; a possible D gene is TRBD1 (5 bases). This clonotype was obtained from a man between 18 and 35 years old in good health. Some clones in this sample may be carry-over from other donors' samples. The sequenced material came from naive CD4+ T cells from PBMCs. Described subset: CD45RA+ positively selected. The CDR3 reads CASSPLGGTNTEAFF. The CDR3 bases are TGCGCCAGCAGCCCCCTCGGGGGGACGAACACTGAAGCTTTCTTT.